This TCR beta chain was sequenced during a study of OX40 agonist ivuxolimab in advanced cancers. Looking at the study overall: Ivuxolimab was an agonistic, fully human IgG2 monoclonal antibody directed against OX40 (CD134), a costimulatory receptor. Intravenous ivuxolimab was administered to patients every 2 weeks at six dose levels: 0.01, 0.1, 0.3, 1.5, 3 and 10 mg/kg. Of the roughly 52 dose-escalation patients, hepatocellular carcinoma was present in approximately 20, melanoma in approximately 15, renal cell carcinoma in 9 and head and neck cancer in 9. In the dose-escalation cohort, more than 75% of patients were male, and the mean age was about 55 years, with a range of about 23 to 90. Patients were allowed to have had prior anti-PD-1, anti-PD-L1 or anti-CTLA-4 therapy, and roughly 40% of the dose-escalation patients had been treated with checkpoint inhibitors. Three dose-escalation patients achieved partial responses, one with hepatocellular carcinoma and two with cutaneous melanoma. The purpose of peripheral TCRbeta sequencing was to test whether ivuxolimab changed TCR sequence diversity and led to clonal T-cell expansion. The paper reports the monotherapy dose-escalation portion (N of about 47 patients) of the phase I ivuxolimab trial. The research as a whole found: Low levels of normalized T-cell clonal expansion were also shown by some nonresponding patients. After ivuxolimab, expanded clones were on average more numerous among CD8+ T cells than among CD4+ T cells. Which antigens the clonally expanded peripheral T cells were specific for was not determined. In the 0.1-3.0 mg/kg groups, partial responders had among the lowest normalized peripheral clonal expansion, particularly in CD8+ T cells. Clonal expansion of both CD4+ and CD8+ blood T cells was observed from baseline to week 6 at doses 0.1 to 3.0 mg/kg.

The trial excluded patients who had a history of autoimmune disease or were on systemic immunosuppression. Peripheral blood for TCR sequencing was drawn from every dose cohort at baseline, at cycle 4 day 1 and at cycle 7 day 1. Samples were obtained from an open-label, multicenter, first-in-human phase I dose-escalation trial of ivuxolimab. Adults with locally advanced or metastatic melanoma, renal cell carcinoma, hepatocellular carcinoma or head and neck squamous cell carcinoma were enrolled in the trial. Before TCR sequencing, CD4+ T cells and CD8+ T cells from peripheral blood were sorted into separate populations. A word on this clone: There is no known antigen for this receptor. Within one base of it there is no much larger clone, and no base qualities were kept.

V has 5 bases trimmed and J has 4 bases trimmed; junction bases matching no gene number 4. The CDR3 holds 14 amino acids from the cysteine to the phenylalanine. The kept DNA is CDR3 alone, 42 bases in frame from the first base. The germline V gene sets CDR1 to MNHEY and CDR2 to SVGAGI. Genomic DNA was extracted from sorted cells for sequencing of the TCRbeta CDR3 region. The immunoSEQ Assay was used for sequencing of TCRbeta CDR3 regions. Sourced from immuneACCESS, this table was stored by TCRdb with only in-frame sequences that have V and J called. A share of the clones is absent; for the studies checked, an unresolved V gene accounts for under half, and the remainder has no known explanation. In all, the sample holds 40,000 to 55,000 clones, and 88% of those were seen once. Around 3.3% of the sample lies in the top ten.

This receptor was taken from an adult with an advanced solid tumor such as melanoma, head and neck, liver or kidney cancer. The chain uses TRBV6-5 and TRBJ1-2; 10 nucleotides in the junction match TRBD1. Material: CD4+ or CD8+ T cells sorted from blood, obtained in a trial of the OX40 agonist ivuxolimab. The DNA sequence is as follows: TGTGCCAGCAGTCGGGACAGGGGAGGCTATGGCTACACCTTC. This yields the protein CASSRDRGGYGYTF.